These 14 T cell receptor beta chains were sequenced from one sample in a study of identical twins. TCRdb used MiXCR to reprocess the 5' RACE reads, holding one entry per CDR3 protein. The sample contains under 300,000 distinct CDR3 sequences, roughly 8.7% of which appear only once. These records were also assigned to another study, of yellow fever vaccine responses in identical twins.

The specimen was CD8+ T cells sorted from blood. Receptor source: a woman in her late teens or twenties in good health.

This clonotype was seen many times. This chain uses TRBV7-3 with TRBJ2-3; 9 nucleotides match TRBD2. CDR1 and CDR2 (germline): SGHTA, FQGTGA. The CDR3 is 13 amino acids. The V gene end was trimmed by 8 bases and the J gene end by 4 bases; junction bases not matched to a gene: 4. DNA for the CDR3: TGTGCCAGCGGCGGGGGGGTTTCAGATACGCAGTATTTT. It codes for CASGGGVSDTQYF.

This clonotype was counted a few times. This chain connects TRBV14 to TRBJ1-6; TRBD1 might be the D (5 bases). Trimming left V 2 bases short and J 0 bases short, with 14 bases between. Germline CDR1 SGHDN, CDR2 FVKESK. This CDR3 comprises 18 residues. The chain's CDR3 is CASSQRTFQGSYNSPLHF. The CDR3 coding sequence is TGTGCCAGCAGCCAAAGGACCTTTCAGGGCTCCTATAATTCACCCCTCCACTTT.

This clonotype turned up a few times. J is TRBJ2-7 and V is TRBV5-5; no clear D. V lost 0 bases to trimming and J lost 2 bases, with 9 bases between them. Germline V gives CDR1 SGHKS, CDR2 YYEKEE (reference sequence). There are 14 residues in the CDR3. The chain's CDR3 is CASSLAPETYEQYF. In nucleotides, the CDR3 is TGTGCCAGCAGCTTGGCCCCAGAAACCTACGAGCAGTACTTC.

Points on this clonotype: This may arise from a read error, as a much more abundant clone is one base away. The J gene is TRBJ2-5, the V gene TRBV7-9, with TRBD1 matching 8 bases. This CDR3 region has 16 residues. The V gene end was trimmed by 4 bases and the J gene end by 0 bases; junction bases not matched to a gene: 7. From germline, CDR1 is SEHNR and CDR2 FQNEAQ (reference sequence). In DNA form, the CDR3 reads TGTGCCAGCAGCTCCGGCGGACAGGGCCACCAAGAGACCCAGTACTTC. This codes for CASSSGGQGHQETQYF.

This clonotype was observed a handful of times. The chain uses TRBV24-1 and TRBJ1-1; D is undetermined. Germline CDR1 and CDR2: KGHDR and SFDVKD. This CDR3 is built from 13 residues. Trimming left V 3 bases short and J 5 bases short, with 9 bases between. CDR3 in amino acids: CATSDAWRTEAFF. The CDR3, as DNA: TGTGCCACCAGTGATGCTTGGAGGACTGAAGCTTTCTTT.

V gene TRBV3-1 combines with J gene TRBJ1-1; D ambiguous. The CDR3 is 18 residues long. Germline CDR1 reads LGHDT; CDR2 reads YNNKEL (reference sequence). Deletions cut 0 bases from V and 5 bases from J, with 22 bases between. The DNA of the CDR3 is TGTGCCAGCAGCCAAGATCTGGACGGAAGGGCCTTGTATACTGAAGCTTTCTTT. Translating gives CASSQDLDGRALYTEAFF.

The chain recombines TRBV7-6 with TRBJ2-1; D is undetermined. The CDR3 loop spans 14 amino acids. Germline loops: CDR1 SGHVS, CDR2 FNYEAQ. V dropped 5 bases and J dropped 2 bases, with 10 bases sitting between them. The CDR3 sequence: CASSTGYTYNEQFF. CDR3 bases: TGTGCCAGCAGCACCGGGTATACCTACAATGAGCAGTTCTTC.

The CDR3 region has the DNA TGTGCCAGCATTTCTTGGGACACTGAAGCTTTCTTT. It is translated as CASISWDTEAFF. The genes are TRBV2 and TRBJ1-1; D gene ambiguous. CDR3 length: 12 amino acids. In germline, CDR1 is SNHLY, CDR2 FYNNEI. The ends were cut back, 7 bases at V and 3 bases at J, with 9 bases in the middle.

This clonotype was counted at least ten times. V gene TRBV6-1 combines with J gene TRBJ2-7; D not resolved. The length of the CDR3 is 16 residues. Looked up from germline, CDR1 is MNHNS and CDR2 is SASEGT. V lost 0 bases, J lost 3 bases, and 15 bases lay in between. CDR3 amino acids: CASSEAMGSPLYEQYF. The CDR3 DNA sequence: TGTGCCAGCAGTGAAGCGATGGGGTCCCCCCTCTACGAGCAGTACTTC.

The chain is built from TRBV6-1 and TRBJ2-2, with 8 bases matching TRBD2. This CDR3 contains 17 residues. Unmatched junction bases numbered 12, after V lost 6 bases and J lost 3 bases. Germline CDR1 is MNHNS and CDR2 is SASEGT. CDR3 nucleotide sequence: TGTGCCAGCAGGCCACTAGCGGACTCATCTTACACCGGGGAGCTGTTTTTT. It specifies CASRPLADSSYTGELFF.

This clonotype appeared a few times. J is TRBJ2-1 and V is TRBV13; D unclear. The CDR3 contains 15 residues. The germline V gene encodes CDR1 PRHDT and CDR2 FYEKMQ (reference sequence). Deletions cut 2 bases from V and 5 bases from J, with 13 bases between. This chain's CDR3 is CASSLSGLGNNEQFF. The DNA of the CDR3 is TGTGCCAGCAGCTTATCGGGCCTTGGGAACAATGAGCAGTTCTTC.

This clonotype was counted at least ten times. V gene TRBV5-1 combines with J gene TRBJ2-2; no firm D call. V lost 4 bases, J lost 4 bases, and 8 bases lay in between. From germline, CDR1 is SGHRS and CDR2 YFSETQ. The CDR3 consists of 13 residues. The CDR3 sequence is CASSQGVTGELFF. The CDR3 DNA reads TGCGCCAGCAGCCAAGGAGTCACCGGGGAGCTGTTTTTT.

This chain connects TRBV29-1 to TRBJ2-7; D call uncertain. Germline V gives CDR1 SQVTM, CDR2 ANQGSEA. V lost 2 bases and J lost 2, with 10 bases in between. The CDR3 has 13 amino acids. CDR3 region: CSVETEIPYEQYF. The CDR3 DNA sequence: TGCAGCGTTGAAACAGAGATTCCCTACGAGCAGTACTTC.

Remarks on this clonotype: With a much larger clone just one base away, this may be a read error. The chain has TRBV28 and TRBJ2-7; tentatively, D is TRBD2 (7 bases). CDR1 and CDR2 from the germline V gene are MDHEN and SYDVKM. The CDR3 sequence is 14 residues long. Here the CDR3 DNA reads TGTGCCACCGCTGGAGGGGGGGTCTCCAACGAGCAGTACTTC. Translating gives CATAGGGVSNEQYF.